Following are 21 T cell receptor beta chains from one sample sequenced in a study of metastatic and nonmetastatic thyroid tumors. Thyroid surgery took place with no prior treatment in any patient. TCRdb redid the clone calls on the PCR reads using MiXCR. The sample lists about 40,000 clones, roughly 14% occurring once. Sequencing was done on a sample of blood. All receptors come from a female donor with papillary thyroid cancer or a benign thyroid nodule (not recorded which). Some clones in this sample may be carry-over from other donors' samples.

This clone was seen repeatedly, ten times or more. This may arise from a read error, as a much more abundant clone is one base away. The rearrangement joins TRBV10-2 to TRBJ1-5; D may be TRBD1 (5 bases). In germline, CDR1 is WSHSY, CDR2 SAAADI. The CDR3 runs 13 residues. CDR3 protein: CASDDSGNQSQHF. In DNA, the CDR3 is TGCGCCAGCGATGACAGCGGCAATCAGTCCCAGCATTTT.

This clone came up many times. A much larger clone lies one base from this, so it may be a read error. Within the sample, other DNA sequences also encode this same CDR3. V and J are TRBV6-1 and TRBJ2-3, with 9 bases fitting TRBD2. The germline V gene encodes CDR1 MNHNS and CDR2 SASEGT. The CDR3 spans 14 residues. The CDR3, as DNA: TGTGCCAGCAGGCGGGAGGGGTTCACAGACACGCAGTATTTT. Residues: CASRREGFTDTQYF.

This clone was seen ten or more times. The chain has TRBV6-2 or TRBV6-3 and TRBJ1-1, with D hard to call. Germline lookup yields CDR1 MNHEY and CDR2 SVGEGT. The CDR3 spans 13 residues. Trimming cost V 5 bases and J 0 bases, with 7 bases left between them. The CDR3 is CASSHTLNTEAFF. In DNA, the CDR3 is TGTGCCAGCAGTCATACACTGAACACTGAAGCTTTCTTT.

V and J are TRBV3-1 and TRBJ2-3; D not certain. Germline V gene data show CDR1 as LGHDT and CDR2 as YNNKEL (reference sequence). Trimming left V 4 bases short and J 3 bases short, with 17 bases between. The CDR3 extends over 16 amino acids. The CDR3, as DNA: TGTGCCAGCAGCCTCGTAGGAAGGCTATCTACAGATACGCAGTATTTT. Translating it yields CASSLVGRLSTDTQYF.

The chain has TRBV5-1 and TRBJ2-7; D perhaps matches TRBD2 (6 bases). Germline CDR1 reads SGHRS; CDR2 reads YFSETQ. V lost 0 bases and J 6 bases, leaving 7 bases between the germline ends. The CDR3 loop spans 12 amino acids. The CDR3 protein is CASSLGGGEQYF. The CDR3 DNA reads TGCGCCAGCAGCTTGGGGGGAGGCGAGCAGTACTTC.

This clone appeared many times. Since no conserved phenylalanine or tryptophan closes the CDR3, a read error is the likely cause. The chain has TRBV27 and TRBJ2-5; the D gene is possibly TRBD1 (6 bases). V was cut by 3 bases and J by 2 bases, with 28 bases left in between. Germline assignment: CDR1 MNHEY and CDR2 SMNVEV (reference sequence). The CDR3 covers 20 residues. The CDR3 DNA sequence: TGTGCCAGCAGTTTCCCAGATGTCCTCCGGGACACCCGTGTACAAGAGACCCAGTACCTC. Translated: CASSFPDVLRDTRVQETQYL.

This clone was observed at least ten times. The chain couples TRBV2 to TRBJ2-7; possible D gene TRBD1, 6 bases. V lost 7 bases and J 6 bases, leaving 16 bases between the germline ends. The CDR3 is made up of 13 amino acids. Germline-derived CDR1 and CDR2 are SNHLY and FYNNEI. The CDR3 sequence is CASKKQGIPEQYF. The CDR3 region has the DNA TGTGCCAGCAAGAAACAGGGCATACCCGAGCAGTACTTC.

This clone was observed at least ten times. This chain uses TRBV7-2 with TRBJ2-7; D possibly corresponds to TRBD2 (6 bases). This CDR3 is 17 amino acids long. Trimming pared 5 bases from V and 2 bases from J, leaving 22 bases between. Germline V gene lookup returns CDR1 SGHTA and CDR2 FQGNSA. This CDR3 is CASSPEQAGLAPYEQYF. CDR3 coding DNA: TGTGCCAGCAGCCCCGAGCAGGCGGGGCTAGCCCCCTACGAGCAGTACTTC.

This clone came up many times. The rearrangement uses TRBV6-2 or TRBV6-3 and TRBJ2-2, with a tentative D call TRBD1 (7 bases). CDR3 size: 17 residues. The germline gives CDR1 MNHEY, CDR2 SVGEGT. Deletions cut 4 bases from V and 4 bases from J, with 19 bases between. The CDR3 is CASSFSPQGGTTGELFF. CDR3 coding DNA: TGTGCCAGCAGTTTCTCCCCCCAGGGGGGCACCACCGGGGAGCTGTTTTTT.

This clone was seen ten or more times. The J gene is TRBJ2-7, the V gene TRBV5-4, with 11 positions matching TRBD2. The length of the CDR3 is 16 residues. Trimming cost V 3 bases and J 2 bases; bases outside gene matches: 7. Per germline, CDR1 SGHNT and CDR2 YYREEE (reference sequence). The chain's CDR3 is CASSSSYSGRAYEQYF. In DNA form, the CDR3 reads TGTGCCAGCAGCTCCTCTTATAGCGGGAGGGCCTACGAGCAGTACTTC.

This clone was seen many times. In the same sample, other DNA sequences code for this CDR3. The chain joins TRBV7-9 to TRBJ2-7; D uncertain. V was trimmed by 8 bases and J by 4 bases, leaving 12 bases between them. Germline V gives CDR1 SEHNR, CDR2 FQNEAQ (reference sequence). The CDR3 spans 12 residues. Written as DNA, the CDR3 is TGTGCCAGCTCACTTGGGTCTTACGAGCAGTACTTC. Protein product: CASSLGSYEQYF. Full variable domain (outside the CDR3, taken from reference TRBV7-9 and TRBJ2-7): DTGVSQNPRHKITKRGQNVTFRCDPISEHNRLYWYRQTLGQGPEFLTYFQNEAQLEKSRLLSDRFSAERPKGSFSTLEIQRTEQGDSAMYLCASSLGSYEQYFGPGTRLTVT.

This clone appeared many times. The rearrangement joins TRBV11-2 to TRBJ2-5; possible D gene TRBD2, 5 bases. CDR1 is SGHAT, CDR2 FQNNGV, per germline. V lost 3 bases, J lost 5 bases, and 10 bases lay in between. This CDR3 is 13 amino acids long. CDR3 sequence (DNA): TGTGCCAGCAGCTTTGGGAGCGTGGAGACCCAGTACTTC. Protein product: CASSFGSVETQYF.

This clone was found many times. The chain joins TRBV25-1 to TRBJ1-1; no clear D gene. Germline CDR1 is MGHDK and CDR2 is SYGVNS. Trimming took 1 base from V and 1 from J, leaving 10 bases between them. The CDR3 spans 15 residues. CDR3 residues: CASSESGGWNTEAFF. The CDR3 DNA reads TGTGCCAGCAGTGAATCAGGTGGTTGGAACACTGAAGCTTTCTTT.

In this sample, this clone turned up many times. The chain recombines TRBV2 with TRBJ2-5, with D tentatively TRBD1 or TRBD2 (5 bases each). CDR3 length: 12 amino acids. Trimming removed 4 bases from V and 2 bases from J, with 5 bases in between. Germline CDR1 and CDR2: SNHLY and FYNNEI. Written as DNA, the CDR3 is TGTGCCAGCAGTGGGGGGCAAGAGACCCAGTACTTC. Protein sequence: CASSGGQETQYF.

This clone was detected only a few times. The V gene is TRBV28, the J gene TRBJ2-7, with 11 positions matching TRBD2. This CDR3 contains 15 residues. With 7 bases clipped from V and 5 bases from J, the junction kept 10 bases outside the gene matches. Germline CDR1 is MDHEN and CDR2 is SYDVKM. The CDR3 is CASTLDSGRANEQYF. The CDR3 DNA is TGTGCCAGCACCCTTGATAGCGGGAGGGCAAACGAGCAGTACTTC.

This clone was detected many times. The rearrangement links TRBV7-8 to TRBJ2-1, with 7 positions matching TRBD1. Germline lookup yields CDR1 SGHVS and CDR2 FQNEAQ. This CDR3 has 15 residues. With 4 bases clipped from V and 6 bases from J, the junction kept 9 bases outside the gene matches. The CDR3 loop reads CASSSPQGVSNEQFF. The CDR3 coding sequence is TGTGCCAGCAGCTCCCCTCAGGGGGTGAGCAATGAGCAGTTCTTC. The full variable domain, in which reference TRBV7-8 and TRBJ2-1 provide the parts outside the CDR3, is GAGVSQSPRYKVAKRGQDVALRCDPISGHVSLFWYQQALGQGPEFLTYFQNEAQLDKSGLPSDRFFAERPEGSVSTLKIQRTQQEDSAVYLCASSSPQGVSNEQFFGPGTRLTVL.

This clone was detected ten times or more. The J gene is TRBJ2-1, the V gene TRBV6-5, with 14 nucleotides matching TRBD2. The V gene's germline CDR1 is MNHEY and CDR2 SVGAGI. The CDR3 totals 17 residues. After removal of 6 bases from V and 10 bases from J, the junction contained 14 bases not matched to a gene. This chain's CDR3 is CASRATPGLAGVEEQFF. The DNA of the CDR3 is TGTGCCAGCAGAGCCACCCCGGGACTAGCGGGAGTAGAGGAGCAGTTCTTC.

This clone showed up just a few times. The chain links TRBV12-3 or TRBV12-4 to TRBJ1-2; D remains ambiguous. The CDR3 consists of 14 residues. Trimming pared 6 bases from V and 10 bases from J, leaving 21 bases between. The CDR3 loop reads CASRRAAGSSVYTF. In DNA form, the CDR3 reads TGTGCCAGCAGGAGAGCGGCGGGCAGCTCTGTCTACACCTTC.

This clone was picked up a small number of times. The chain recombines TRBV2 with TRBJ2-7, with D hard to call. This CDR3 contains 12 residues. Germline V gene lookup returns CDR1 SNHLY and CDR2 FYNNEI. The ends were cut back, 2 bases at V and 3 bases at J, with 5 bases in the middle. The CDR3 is CASSEQNYEQYF. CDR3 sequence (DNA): TGTGCCAGCAGTGAACAGAACTACGAGCAGTACTTC.

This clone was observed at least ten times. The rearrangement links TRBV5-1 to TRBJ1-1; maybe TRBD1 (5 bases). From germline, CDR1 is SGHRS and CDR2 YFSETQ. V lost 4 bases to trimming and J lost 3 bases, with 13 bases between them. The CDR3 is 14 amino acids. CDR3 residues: CASSILRGDTEAFF. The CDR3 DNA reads TGCGCCAGCAGCATTCTAAGAGGGGACACTGAAGCTTTCTTT.

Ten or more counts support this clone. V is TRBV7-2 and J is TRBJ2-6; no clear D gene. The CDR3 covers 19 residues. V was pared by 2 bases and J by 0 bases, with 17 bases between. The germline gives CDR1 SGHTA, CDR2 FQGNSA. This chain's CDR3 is CASSLRGPSHSSGANVLTF. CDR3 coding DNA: TGTGCCAGCAGCTTACGCGGCCCCTCCCATTCCTCTGGGGCCAACGTCCTGACTTTC.